This T cell receptor (beta chain) was documented in a study of cytomegalovirus exposure and HLA in healthy donors (dated by TCRdb to between 2016 and 2019). Context from the whole study: According to an earlier analysis of 587 of the donors, 150 million to 200 million T cells yielded 100 million or so unique TCR beta sequences and 250 to 350 Gb of sequence data. Roughly 300 gigabases of sequencing data and roughly 81 million unique TCR sequences made up an early release that covered approximately 650 HLA-typed donors. A later analysis re-analyzed previously published TCR beta repertoires from roughly 600 donors and added high-resolution HLA genotyping to study TCR occurrence patterns. Every discovery cohort repertoire had been produced on one sequencing platform. The study was designed to test whether signatures of past pathogen exposure could be identified by cataloging public T cell receptors. The number of typed donors differed by locus: roughly 620-630 for A, B, C, DRB1 and DQB1; about 520 for DQA1; 606 for DPA1; and 400 to 480 for DPB1. Because of strong linkage in the cohort, roughly five DR-DQ haplotypes were treated as single units for association and clustering. In an earlier analysis of a few hundred of the donors, high-throughput TCR beta sequencing was used to judge whether each TCR beta V gene segment behaved as functional or pseudogenic. Rather than using new phenotypic data, the later analysis identified candidate immune exposures from TCR beta sequences and from how often those sequences occurred across donors. The study profiled the T cell repertoires of under 700 subjects by immunosequencing and related them to cytomegalovirus serostatus. Alongside the repertoire data, information on donor age, sex, ethnicity and CMV serostatus was compiled. To predict cytomegalovirus infection status, the study brought together high-throughput TCR immunosequencing, statistical association of individual TCRs with disease status, and machine learning. In addition to the first cohort of approximately 650 subjects, a separate validation cohort of some 120 different subjects was used. Of the roughly 400 genotyped donors, less than 90% were placed in the genetic ancestry cluster associated with self-reported Caucasian donors. HLA typing included class I and class II loci at four-digit resolution. Among some 400 genotyped donors of the cohort, an average of roughly 230,000 unique TCR beta nucleotide sequences was sequenced per donor, of which about 18% were non-productive. A later genetic analysis used genome-wide SNP genotypes for about 65% of the roughly 670 donors, treating that subset as a discovery cohort. Broad study findings and their caveats: Because HLA typing was missing for some donors at each locus, association tests included only the typed subset. Because counts were too low, roughly 17 rarely observed V segments, including chromosome 9 orphons, were left out of the earlier analysis of some 600 of the donors. Several of the top co-occurrence clusters appeared to be linked to parvovirus B19, influenza, CMV and Epstein-Barr virus, according to a later analysis. The classifier was reported to diagnose cytomegalovirus status with high specificity and sensitivity in both the original cohort and the validation cohort. Sequencing depth was assumed to be roughly uniform across donors in the presence/absence analyses, though that assumption may not hold. Some IMGT-functional V segments, including TRBV6-2 and TRBV6-3, could not be distinguished by the 87-base-pair reads and were therefore excluded. Compared with the roughly 670-donor mean, donors in an Asian-associated ancestry cluster had fewer N-insertions in productive TCRs, according to a later genetic analysis. Three of the identified cytomegalovirus-associated TCR beta chains were confirmed in vitro to be specific for cytomegalovirus antigens. A total of 164 TCR beta chains were listed by the study as associated with cytomegalovirus. According to a later analysis, TCR association rates differed among HLA loci, with DRB1 alleles showing the most associated TCRs and HLA-C alleles showing the fewest. Immune exposure information for the cohort was limited to CMV serostatus. Assigning TCR associations to individual alleles was difficult when HLA alleles, especially DR and DQ, strongly co-occurred. A later genetic analysis associated a missense DCLRE1C variant with V-gene and J-gene trimming of TCR beta chains, and an independent cohort replicated the association. A further reported finding was that TCR beta sequences accurately predicted the HLA-A and HLA-B alleles for most subjects in the first cohort. This cohort had only TCR beta chains sequenced, and the lack of alpha or paired-chain data limited which features could be detected. In a later analysis, 16,951 TCR beta sequences were associated with specific HLA alleles at a false discovery rate of 0.05. In an earlier analysis of a few hundred of the donors, most TCR beta V segments were observed in productive rearrangements about 87% or about 30% of the time, broadly matching IMGT annotations. In a later analysis, HLA-associated TCR beta chains were found to be more clonally expanded and to have lower generation probabilities than equally common non-associated chains. The authors suggested that the approach could potentially be extended to other disease states and immunological phenotypes. A group of highly shared sequence variants was considered likely to be a technical artifact of the sequencing pipeline. Linkage disequilibrium might explain the correlated functional status among segregating V segments, but an unknown experimental factor could not be excluded. Across donors, most TCR sequences were observed very rarely, whereas some public TCRs were present in many individuals. Most CMV-associated TCR beta chains appeared to be HLA-restricted in a later analysis, and the HLA associations seemed to be driven largely by CMV exposure.

From a lookup of the germline V gene, CDR1 and CDR2 are SGHNT and YENEEA. Reading from cysteine to phenylalanine, the CDR3 counts 15 amino acids. Only CDR3 DNA remains: 45 bases, in frame from the first base. V is shortened by 2 bases, J by 0 bases, and the region joining them spans 8 bases. On this clone: Its cognate antigen has yet to be identified. The sample holds no much larger clone one base away, and base qualities are not on file.

The protocol used for the library was the immunoSEQ multiplex PCR assay. For the multiplex PCR, a mixture combining 60 forward primers for TCR Vbeta segments and 13 reverse primers for TCR Jbeta segments was used. A multiplex PCR assay on genomic DNA amplified the CDR3 region of rearranged TCR beta genes. Amplified TCR beta libraries were sequenced as 87-base-pair reads on the Illumina HiSeq System. From the authors' description of their analysis: Across the roughly 700 repertoires, a later analysis counted 60 million to 90 million unique TCR beta chains, 9 million to 14 million of which were shared by at least two donors. Raw reads were error-corrected and collapsed into unique sequences by a nearest-neighbor algorithm in which closely related sequences were merged to remove PCR and sequencing errors. CDR3 sequences were aligned to IMGT reference sequences to assign V, D and J gene segments. For a sequence to be retained, at least a six-nucleotide match to both a V gene segment and a J gene segment was required. A rearrangement was called productive if the CDR3 had no stop codons and remained in frame with V and J, and every other rearrangement was called non-productive. Following IMGT convention, CDR3 was defined as the stretch from the second conserved V-encoded cysteine up to the conserved J-encoded phenylalanine. Sequences without an unambiguous match to a single V gene segment were excluded from the earlier analysis of about 600 of the donors. In an earlier analysis of several hundred of the donors, a V segment was called functional when productive rearrangements were above 56.7%, and segregating when the standard deviation between donors exceeded 5%. To diagnose cytomegalovirus status from the catalog of TCR beta chain sequences, a statistical classification framework was built. In a later analysis, TCR nucleotide sequences were compared against IMGT/GENE-DB human TR gene sequences so that V and J genes could be assigned. A later analysis assigned CDR3 sequences and most-parsimonious VDJ recombination scenarios with the TCRdist pipeline. In a later analysis, every TCR beta chain was defined by the combination of its CDR3 amino acid sequence and its V-gene family, and reads without a unique V-gene family were dropped. A later analysis removed nearly 600 highly shared, low-generation-probability nucleotide sequences to deal with suspected cross-contamination and a sequencing artifact. In a later analysis, a clonal expansion index was calculated for each public chain from normalized within-repertoire ranks of inferred template counts. Generation probabilities in a later analysis came from a VDJ recombination model fitted to out-of-frame rearrangements, and those results were checked against IGoR. Hypergeometric tests were used in a later analysis to score TCR-TCR, TCR-HLA and TCR-CMV co-occurrence, with a repertoire-size bias correction applied to the TCR pairs. In a later analysis, false discovery rates were estimated by permuting HLA or CMV assignments 20 times. In a later analysis, co-occurring TCRs were grouped using DBSCAN, with TCRdist sequence similarity added in when clustering inside HLA-allele-positive subsets. Repertoires with fewer than 30,000 or more than 120,000 public chains, plus five repertoires with anomalous nucleotide sharing, were excluded from co-occurrence clustering. As stored in TCRdb, this immuneACCESS dataset retains in-frame rearrangements with V and J assigned. A fraction of the clones does not appear; measured against another copy, unresolved V genes explain less than half of the discrepancy, and the remainder lacks a known reason. D and trimming come from the DNA, and the V and J calls and clone size come from that table. This sample is represented by 120,000 or so clones; around 75% of them were singletons. Approximately 9.1% of the sample is taken by the ten largest.

In total, just over 650 healthy bone marrow donors made up the cohort. All cohort members were sampled while nominally healthy, although unrecorded immune exposures were likely present. The donor was CMV seropositive and belonged to the group of 250 to 350 seropositive cohort members. A peripheral blood sample was provided by each donor, and peripheral blood mononuclear cells were used for TCR beta sequencing. The Qiagen DNeasy Blood Extraction Kit was used to extract genomic DNA from the blood cell samples. The chain is assembled from TRBV11-3 and TRBJ2-1, with TRBD1 tentatively as D gene (5 bases match). The source material was PBMCs. The clonotype originates from a woman in her 50s in good health and CMV-seropositive. The nucleotides are TGTGCCAGCAGCTTAACAGGTCTCTCCTACAATGAGCAGTTCTTC. It is translated as CASSLTGLSYNEQFF.